The clone carrying this TCR beta chain was recorded only once. This specimen belongs to a study of blood T cell repertoires in COVID-19. The method was immunoSEQ multiplex PCR; TCRdb's version includes in-frame clones alone and lacks a portion of them. This sample carries about 280,000 clones, roughly 85% of them seen once, and the ten largest clones take 4.5% to 6%. CDR3 length: 13 residues. The V and J ends lost 3 bases and 5 bases respectively, with 8 bases between them. CDR1 is MDHEN, CDR2 SYDVKM, per germline. This receptor was identified in a man in his fifties or sixties with active or convalescent COVID-19. The chain is built from TRBV28 and TRBJ2-4, with a possible D match to TRBD1 (6 bases). Sequenced material: peripheral blood. The CDR3 region is CASSLGAENIQYF. In nucleotides, the CDR3 is TGTGCCAGCAGTTTGGGGGCTGAAAACATTCAGTACTTC.